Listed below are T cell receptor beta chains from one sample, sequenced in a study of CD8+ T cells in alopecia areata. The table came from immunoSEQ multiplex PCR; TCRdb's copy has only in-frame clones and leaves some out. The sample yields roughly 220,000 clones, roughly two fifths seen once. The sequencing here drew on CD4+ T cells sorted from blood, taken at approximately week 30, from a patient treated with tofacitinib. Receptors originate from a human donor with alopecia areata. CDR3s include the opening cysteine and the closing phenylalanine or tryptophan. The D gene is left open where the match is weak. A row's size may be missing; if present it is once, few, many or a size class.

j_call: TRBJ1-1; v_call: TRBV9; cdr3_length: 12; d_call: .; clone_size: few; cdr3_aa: CASSPGGIEAFF; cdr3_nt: TGTGCCAGCAGCCCAGGTGGGATTGAAGCTTTCTTT
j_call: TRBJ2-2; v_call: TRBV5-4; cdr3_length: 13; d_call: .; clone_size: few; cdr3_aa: CASTIGGSGELFF; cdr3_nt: TGTGCCAGCACCATCGGAGGATCCGGGGAGCTGTTTTTT
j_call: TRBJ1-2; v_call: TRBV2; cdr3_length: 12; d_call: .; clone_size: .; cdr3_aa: CASAGQVYGYTF; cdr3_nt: TGTGCCAGCGCGGGACAAGTCTATGGCTACACCTTC
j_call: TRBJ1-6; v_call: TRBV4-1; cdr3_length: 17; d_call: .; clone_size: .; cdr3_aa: CASSQGTASSYNSPLHF; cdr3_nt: TGCGCCAGCAGCCAAGGTACAGCCAGCTCCTATAATTCACCCCTCCACTTT
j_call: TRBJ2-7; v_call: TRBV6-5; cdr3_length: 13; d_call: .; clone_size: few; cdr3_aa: CASRGQGSHEQYF; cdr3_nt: TGTGCCAGCAGGGGACAAGGCTCGCACGAGCAGTACTTC
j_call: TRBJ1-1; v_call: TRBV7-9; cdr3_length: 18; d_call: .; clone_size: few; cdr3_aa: CASRLSDRDPGMNTEAFF; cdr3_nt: TGTGCCAGCAGGCTAAGCGACCGGGACCCCGGTATGAACACTGAAGCTTTCTTT
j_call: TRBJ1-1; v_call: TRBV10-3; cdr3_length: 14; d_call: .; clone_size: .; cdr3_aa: CAISVGGSNTEAFF; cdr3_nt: TGTGCCATCAGTGTGGGGGGGTCCAACACTGAAGCTTTCTTT
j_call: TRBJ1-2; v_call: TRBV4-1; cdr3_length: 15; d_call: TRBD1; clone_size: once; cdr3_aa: CASSQTGWGNYGYTF; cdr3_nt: TGCGCCAGCAGCCAGACAGGGTGGGGCAACTATGGCTACACCTTC
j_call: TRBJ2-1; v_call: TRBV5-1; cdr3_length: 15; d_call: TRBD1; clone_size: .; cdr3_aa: CASSLNRGSLNEQFF; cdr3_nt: TGCGCCAGCAGCTTAAACAGGGGTTCCCTCAATGAGCAGTTCTTC
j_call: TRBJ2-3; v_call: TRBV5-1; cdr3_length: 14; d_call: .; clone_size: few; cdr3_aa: CASSFGRVTDTQYF; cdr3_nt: TGCGCCAGCAGCTTCGGTCGTGTCACAGATACGCAGTATTTT
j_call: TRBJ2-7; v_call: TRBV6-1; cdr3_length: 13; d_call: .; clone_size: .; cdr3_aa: CASSEEIRDEQYF; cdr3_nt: TGTGCCAGCAGTGAAGAGATTCGGGACGAGCAGTACTTC
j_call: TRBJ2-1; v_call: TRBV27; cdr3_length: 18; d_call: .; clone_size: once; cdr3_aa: CASSQTSTYRVVGNEQFF; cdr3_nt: TGTGCCAGCAGTCAAACCTCAACCTACAGGGTAGTGGGCAATGAGCAGTTCTTC
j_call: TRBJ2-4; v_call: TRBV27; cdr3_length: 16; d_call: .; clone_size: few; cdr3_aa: CASSTRVVVGKNIQYF; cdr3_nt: TGTGCCAGCAGTACTCGGGTCGTTGTAGGCAAAAACATTCAGTACTTC
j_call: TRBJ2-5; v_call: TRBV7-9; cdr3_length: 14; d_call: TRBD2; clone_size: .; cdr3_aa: CASSFSGMPETQYF; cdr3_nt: TGTGCCAGCAGCTTTAGCGGGATGCCAGAGACCCAGTACTTC
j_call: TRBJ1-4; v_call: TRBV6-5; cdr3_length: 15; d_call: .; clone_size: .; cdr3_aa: CASSPIDRVVGKLFF; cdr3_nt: TGTGCCAGCAGCCCCATCGACAGAGTCGTCGGAAAACTGTTTTTT
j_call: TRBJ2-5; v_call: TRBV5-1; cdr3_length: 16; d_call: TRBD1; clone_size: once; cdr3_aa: CASSRSRDRAQETQYF; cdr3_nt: TGCGCCAGCAGCAGATCCCGGGACAGGGCCCAAGAGACCCAGTACTTC
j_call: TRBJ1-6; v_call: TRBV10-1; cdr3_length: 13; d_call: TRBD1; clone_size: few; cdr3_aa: CASSEGTDSPLHF; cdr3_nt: TGCGCCAGCAGTGAAGGGACAGATTCACCCCTCCACTTT
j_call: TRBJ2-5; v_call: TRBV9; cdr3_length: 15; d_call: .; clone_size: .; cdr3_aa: CASSPGGTYQETQYF; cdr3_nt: TGTGCCAGCAGCCCGGGCGGGACTTACCAAGAGACCCAGTACTTC
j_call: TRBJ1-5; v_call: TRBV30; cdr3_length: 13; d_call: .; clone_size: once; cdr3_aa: CAWSEGYKQPQHF; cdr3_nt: TGTGCCTGGAGTGAAGGGTACAAGCAGCCCCAGCATTTT
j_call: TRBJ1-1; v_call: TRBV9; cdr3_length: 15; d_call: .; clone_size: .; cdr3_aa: CASSVDIQGTTEAFF; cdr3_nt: TGTGCCAGCAGCGTAGACATCCAGGGCACCACTGAAGCTTTCTTT
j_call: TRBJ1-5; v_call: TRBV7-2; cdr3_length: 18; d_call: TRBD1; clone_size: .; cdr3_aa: CASSLGGYRGKNNQPQHF; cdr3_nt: TGTGCCAGCAGCTTAGGGGGGTACAGGGGCAAAAACAATCAGCCCCAGCATTTT
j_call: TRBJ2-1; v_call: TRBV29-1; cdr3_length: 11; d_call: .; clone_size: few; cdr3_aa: CSVAAYNEQFF; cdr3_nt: TGCAGCGTTGCCGCTTACAATGAGCAGTTCTTC
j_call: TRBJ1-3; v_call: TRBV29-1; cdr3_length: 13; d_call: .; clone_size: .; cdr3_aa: CSGGVGAGNTIYF; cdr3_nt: TGCAGCGGGGGGGTCGGAGCTGGAAACACCATATATTTT
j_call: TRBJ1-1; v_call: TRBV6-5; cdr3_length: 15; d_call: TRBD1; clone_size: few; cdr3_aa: CASSFSGQGGTEAFF; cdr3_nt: TGTGCCAGCAGCTTCTCCGGACAGGGTGGTACTGAAGCTTTCTTT
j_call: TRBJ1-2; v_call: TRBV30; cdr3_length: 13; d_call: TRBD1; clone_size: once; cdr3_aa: CAWKRDSNYGYTF; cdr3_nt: TGTGCCTGGAAACGGGACAGTAACTATGGCTACACCTTC
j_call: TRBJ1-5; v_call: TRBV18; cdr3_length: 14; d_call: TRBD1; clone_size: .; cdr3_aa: CASSSQGPDQPQHF; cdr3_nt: TGTGCCAGCTCATCACAGGGGCCCGATCAGCCCCAGCATTTT
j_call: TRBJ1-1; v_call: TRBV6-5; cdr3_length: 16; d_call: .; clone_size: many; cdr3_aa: CASSYSKLRGDPEAFF; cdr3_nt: TGTGCCAGCAGTTACTCTAAATTGAGAGGGGACCCTGAAGCTTTCTTT
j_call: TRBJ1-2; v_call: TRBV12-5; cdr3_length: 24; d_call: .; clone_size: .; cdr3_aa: CASARTGQGTMATPSVRGNYGYTF; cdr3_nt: .
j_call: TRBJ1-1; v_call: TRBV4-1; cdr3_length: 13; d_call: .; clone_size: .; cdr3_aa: CASSQISGTEAFF; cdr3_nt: TGCGCCAGCAGCCAAATATCTGGGACTGAAGCTTTCTTT
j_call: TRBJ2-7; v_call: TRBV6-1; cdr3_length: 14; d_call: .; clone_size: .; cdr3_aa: CASSRTGTNYEQYF; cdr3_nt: TGTGCCAGCAGTCGAACCGGGACAAACTACGAGCAGTACTTC
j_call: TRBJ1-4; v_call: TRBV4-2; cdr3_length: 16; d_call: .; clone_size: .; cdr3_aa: CASSRLDRPLEEKLFF; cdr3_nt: TGTGCCAGCAGCCGGTTAGACAGGCCTTTGGAAGAAAAACTGTTTTTT
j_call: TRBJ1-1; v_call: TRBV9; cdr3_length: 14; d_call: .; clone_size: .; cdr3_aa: CASSVVLGNTEAFF; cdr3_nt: TGTGCCAGCAGCGTAGTACTGGGGAACACTGAAGCTTTCTTT
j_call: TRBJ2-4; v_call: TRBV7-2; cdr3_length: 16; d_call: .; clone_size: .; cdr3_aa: CASSWEGGPAKNIQYF; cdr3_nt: TGTGCCAGCAGCTGGGAAGGGGGGCCAGCCAAAAACATTCAGTACTTC
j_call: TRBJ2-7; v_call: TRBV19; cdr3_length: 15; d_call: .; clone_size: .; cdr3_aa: CASSMSLSNSYEQYF; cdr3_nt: TGTGCCAGTAGTATGTCCCTTTCCAATTCCTACGAGCAGTACTTC
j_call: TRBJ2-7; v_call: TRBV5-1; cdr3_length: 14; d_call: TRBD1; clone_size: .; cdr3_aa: CASSSGQGYDEQYF; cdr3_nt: TGCGCCAGCAGCTCGGGACAGGGGTATGACGAGCAGTACTTC
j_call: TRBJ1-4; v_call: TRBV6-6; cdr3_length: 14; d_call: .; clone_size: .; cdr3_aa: CASRSGRLEEKLFF; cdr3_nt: TGTGCCAGCAGGTCGGGACGCCTAGAGGAAAAACTGTTTTTT
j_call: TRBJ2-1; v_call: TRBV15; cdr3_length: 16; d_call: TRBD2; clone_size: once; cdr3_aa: CATSRDARAGYNEQFF; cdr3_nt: TGTGCCACCAGCAGAGATGCTCGAGCGGGGTACAATGAGCAGTTCTTC
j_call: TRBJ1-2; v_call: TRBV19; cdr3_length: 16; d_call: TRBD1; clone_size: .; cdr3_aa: CASSIAGQGTNYGYTF; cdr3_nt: TGTGCCAGTAGTATAGCAGGACAGGGGACTAACTATGGCTACACCTTC
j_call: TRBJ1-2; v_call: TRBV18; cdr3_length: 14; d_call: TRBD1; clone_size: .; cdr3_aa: CASSLDRANYGYTF; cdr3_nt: TGTGCCAGCTCTCTGGACAGGGCGAACTATGGCTACACCTTC
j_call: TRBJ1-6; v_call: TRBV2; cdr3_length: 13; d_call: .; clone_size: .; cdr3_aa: CASSSPAYSPLHF; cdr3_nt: TGTGCCAGCAGTTCCCCCGCGTATTCACCCCTCCACTTT
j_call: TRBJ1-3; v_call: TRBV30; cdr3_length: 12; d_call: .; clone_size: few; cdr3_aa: CAWSVGGNTIYF; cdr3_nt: TGTGCCTGGAGTGTAGGTGGAAACACCATATATTTT
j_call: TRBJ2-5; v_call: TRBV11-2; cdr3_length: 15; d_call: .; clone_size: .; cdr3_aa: CASSFSTGRVETQYF; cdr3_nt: TGTGCCAGCAGCTTTTCGACAGGCCGGGTGGAGACCCAGTACTTC
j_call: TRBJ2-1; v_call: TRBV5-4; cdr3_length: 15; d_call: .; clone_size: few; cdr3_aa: CASSFSAGSYNEQFF; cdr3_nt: TGTGCCAGCAGCTTTAGCGCCGGCTCCTACAATGAGCAGTTCTTC
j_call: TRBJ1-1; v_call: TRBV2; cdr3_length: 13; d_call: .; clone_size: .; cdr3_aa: CASSEQGSTEAFF; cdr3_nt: TGTGCCAGCAGTGAACAGGGGAGCACTGAAGCTTTCTTT
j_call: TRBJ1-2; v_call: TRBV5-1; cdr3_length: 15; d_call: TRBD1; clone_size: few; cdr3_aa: CASSQATGSSYGYTF; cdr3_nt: TGCGCCAGCAGCCAGGCGACAGGGTCCAGCTATGGCTACACCTTC